The clone carrying this TCR beta chain has just a few counts. Its specificity is unknown. This record belongs to a study of CD8+ T cells in alopecia areata. This CDR3 has 15 residues. CDR1 and CDR2 from the germline V gene are SNHLY and FYNNEI. V trimming: 6 bases; J trimming: 7 bases; junction bases outside the gene matches: 11. General study findings and limits: There were also resident alphabeta T cells of normal skin sequenced in scalp samples. Many expanded lesional clones remained in scalp and blood on tofacitinib. Mice showed TCR sharing more clearly than patients did, possibly owing to HLA.

As the sequencing template, cDNA was produced by extracting RNA and reverse transcribing it. The data were produced by immunoSEQ multiplex PCR, yet TCRdb's version contains in-frame clones alone and is incomplete. The sample carries about 190,000 clones, approximately 56% recorded once. Treatment noted: oral pan-JAK inhibitor, 5-10 mg twice daily. Cell sorting on a FACSAria was used to separate CD4+ and CD8+ T cells from the PBMCs. Material: CD4+ T cells sorted from blood, obtained at week 4, from a patient treated with tofacitinib. This rearrangement joins TRBV2 to TRBJ2-1, with 8 positions matching TRBD2. The source of this sequence is a human donor with alopecia areata. This chain's CDR3 is CASRKAGVGVNEQFF. The CDR3 DNA reads TGTGCCAGCAGGAAAGCGGGAGTGGGTGTTAATGAGCAGTTCTTC.